This is a list of T cell receptor beta chains from one sample in a study of blood T cell repertoires in COVID-19. Only in-frame clones appear in the TCRdb table, and some are missing; sequencing was by immunoSEQ multiplex PCR. The sample lists 190,000 or so clones, more than 75% occurring once. The sequenced material came from peripheral blood. These receptor sequences come from a middle-aged man with active or convalescent COVID-19. Each CDR3 is given with its conserved first and last residue. The order of the fields is J gene, clone size, D gene, V gene, CDR3 length, CDR3 protein, CDR3 DNA. The D gene is left open where the match is weak. Not all rows give a size; the values are once, few, many and, for expanded clones, a class.

J: TRBJ1-2; size: once; D: .; V: TRBV11-2; length: 17; CDR3: CASSLGGGGVISYGYTF; DNA: TGTGCCAGCAGCTTAGGAGGCGGAGGGGTGATCTCCTATGGCTACACCTTC
J: TRBJ1-2; size: .; D: .; V: TRBV19; length: 16; CDR3: CASSIQPTLAGYGYTF; DNA: TGTGCCAGTAGTATTCAACCAACACTGGCGGGGTATGGCTACACCTTC
J: TRBJ1-4; size: .; D: .; V: TRBV2; length: 13; CDR3: CASSPPTNEKLFF; DNA: TGTGCCAGCTCTCCCCCAACTAATGAAAAACTGTTTTTT
J: TRBJ2-3; size: .; D: .; V: TRBV10-1; length: 16; CDR3: CASSEERASSTDTQYF; DNA: TGCGCCAGCAGTGAGGAGAGGGCCTCTAGCACAGATACGCAGTATTTT
J: TRBJ1-6; size: .; D: TRBD1; V: TRBV19; length: 16; CDR3: CASSIVTGVYGTPLHF; DNA: TGTGCCAGTAGTATCGTAACAGGGGTTTATGGGACACCCCTCCACTTT
J: TRBJ2-7; size: .; D: TRBD1; V: TRBV27; length: 15; CDR3: CASSLGTGPSYEQYF; DNA: TGTGCCAGCAGTTTAGGGACAGGGCCTTCCTACGAGCAGTACTTC
J: TRBJ2-2; size: .; D: .; V: TRBV2; length: 15; CDR3: CASSEYRPNTGELFF; DNA: TGTGCCAGCAGTGAATACAGGCCAAACACCGGGGAGCTGTTTTTT
J: TRBJ1-1; size: .; D: .; V: TRBV6-2/TRBV6-3; length: 14; CDR3: CASSGPPPQPEAFF; DNA: TGTGCCAGCAGTGGGCCCCCCCCGCAGCCTGAAGCTTTCTTT
J: TRBJ2-5; size: .; D: .; V: TRBV15; length: 16; CDR3: CATSRERTAYQETQYF; DNA: TGTGCCACCAGCAGAGAAAGGACAGCATACCAAGAGACCCAGTACTTC
J: TRBJ2-5; size: .; D: .; V: TRBV25-1; length: 18; CDR3: CASSESSTGTPYQETQYF; DNA: TGTGCCAGCAGTGAATCGAGTACCGGGACACCGTACCAAGAGACCCAGTACTTC
J: TRBJ1-6; size: .; D: TRBD1; V: TRBV5-1; length: 15; CDR3: CASSLRQGDNSPLHF; DNA: TGCGCCAGCAGCTTACGACAGGGGGATAATTCACCCCTCCACTTT
J: TRBJ2-5; size: .; D: TRBD1; V: TRBV19; length: 17; CDR3: CASSISEQGGGGRTQYF; DNA: TGTGCCAGTAGTATTTCGGAACAGGGGGGCGGCGGGCGGACCCAGTACTTC
J: TRBJ2-1; size: .; D: TRBD1; V: TRBV3-1/TRBV3-2; length: 22; CDR3: CASSQERLSPGTGSSSYNEQFF; DNA: TGTGCCAGCAGCCAAGAAAGGCTTTCCCCCGGGACAGGGTCCAGCTCCTACAATGAGCAGTTCTTC
J: TRBJ1-1; size: .; D: .; V: TRBV12-5; length: 14; CDR3: CASGSSLENTEAFF; DNA: TGTGCTAGTGGTTCTAGTTTAGAAAACACTGAAGCTTTCTTT
J: TRBJ1-5; size: once; D: .; V: TRBV18; length: 14; CDR3: CASSPPGQSGPQHF; DNA: TGTGCCAGCTCACCACCGGGACAATCGGGGCCCCAGCATTTT
J: TRBJ2-3; size: .; D: .; V: TRBV5-1; length: 13; CDR3: CASSLDNTDTQYF; DNA: TGCGCCAGCAGCTTGGATAACACAGATACGCAGTATTTT
J: TRBJ1-6; size: .; D: .; V: TRBV30; length: 13; CDR3: CAWGTTGTSPLHF; DNA: TGTGCCTGGGGAACGACAGGAACCTCACCCCTCCACTTT
J: TRBJ2-1; size: .; D: .; V: TRBV3-1/TRBV3-2; length: 15; CDR3: CASSQVVRRRDEQFF; DNA: TGTGCCAGCAGCCAAGTGGTGCGCAGGCGGGATGAGCAGTTCTTC
J: TRBJ2-5; size: .; D: TRBD1; V: TRBV29-1; length: 16; CDR3: CSAITGTGDPAETQYF; DNA: TGCAGCGCAATAACCGGGACAGGGGACCCGGCAGAGACCCAGTACTTC
J: TRBJ2-7; size: .; D: .; V: TRBV13; length: 17; CDR3: CASSSNGGRGTFYEQYF; DNA: TGTGCCAGCAGCTCCAATGGCGGTAGGGGGACCTTCTACGAGCAGTACTTC
J: TRBJ2-1; size: .; D: TRBD1; V: TRBV7-2; length: 15; CDR3: CASSLMGQGLGEQFF; DNA: TGTGCCAGCAGCTTAATGGGACAGGGGTTAGGTGAGCAGTTCTTC
J: TRBJ1-5; size: few; D: .; V: TRBV6-5; length: 14; CDR3: CASATGSLNQPQHF; DNA: TGTGCCAGCGCGACAGGCTCCCTCAATCAGCCCCAGCATTTT
J: TRBJ1-2; size: .; D: .; V: TRBV3-1/TRBV3-2; length: 12; CDR3: CASSQGAYGYTF; DNA: TGTGCCAGCAGCCAAGGGGCTTATGGCTACACCTTC
J: TRBJ1-1; size: .; D: .; V: TRBV4-3; length: 13; CDR3: CASSQVEATEAFF; DNA: TGCGCCAGCAGCCAAGTAGAAGCCACTGAAGCTTTCTTT
J: TRBJ1-1; size: once; D: .; V: TRBV6-9; length: 16; CDR3: CASSSRVGAVNTEAFF; DNA: TGTGCCAGCAGTAGCCGTGTGGGGGCCGTGAACACTGAAGCTTTCTTT
J: TRBJ2-5; size: few; D: .; V: TRBV5-1; length: 15; CDR3: CASSSQGHREETQYF; DNA: TGCGCCAGCAGCTCGCAGGGGCACAGGGAAGAGACCCAGTACTTC
J: TRBJ2-3; size: .; D: .; V: TRBV3-1/TRBV3-2; length: 16; CDR3: CASSQDLGYSTDTQYF; DNA: TGTGCCAGCAGCCAAGATTTGGGCTATAGCACAGATACGCAGTATTTT
J: TRBJ1-4; size: few; D: TRBD1; V: TRBV6-5; length: 16; CDR3: CASSYSGQGTNEKLFF; DNA: TGTGCCAGCAGTTACTCGGGACAGGGGACTAATGAAAAACTGTTTTTT
J: TRBJ2-7; size: many; D: TRBD1; V: TRBV7-9; length: 18; CDR3: CASSLARRGQGLGYEQYF; DNA: TGTGCCAGCAGCTTAGCCCGCCGAGGACAGGGGTTGGGGTACGAGCAGTACTTC
J: TRBJ1-6; size: .; D: .; V: TRBV19; length: 15; CDR3: CASSPQGLNNSPLHF; DNA: TGTGCCAGCTCACCCCAGGGATTAAATAATTCACCCCTCCACTTT
J: TRBJ2-5; size: .; D: TRBD2; V: TRBV20-1; length: 15; CDR3: CSASRIQRGGETQYF; DNA: TGCAGTGCTAGTCGTATCCAGCGGGGGGGAGAGACCCAGTACTTC
J: TRBJ2-5; size: .; D: .; V: TRBV21-1; length: 16; CDR3: CASSNIGAGFPETQYF; DNA: TGTGCCAGCAGCAACATAGGGGCAGGGTTTCCAGAGACCCAGTACTTC
J: TRBJ2-7; size: .; D: .; V: TRBV4-1; length: 16; CDR3: CASSRPPGSDASEQYF; DNA: TGCGCCAGCAGCCGCCCACCGGGATCCGATGCCAGCGAGCAGTACTTC
J: TRBJ2-5; size: .; D: TRBD2; V: TRBV5-1; length: 15; CDR3: CASSRLASGGETQYF; DNA: TGCGCCAGCAGCAGACTAGCGTCCGGGGGAGAGACCCAGTACTTC
J: TRBJ2-1; size: .; D: .; V: TRBV11-2; length: 14; CDR3: CASPVGIGRNEQFF; DNA: TGTGCCAGCCCCGTCGGGATAGGACGCAATGAGCAGTTCTTC
J: TRBJ2-2; size: .; D: .; V: TRBV7-9; length: 19; CDR3: CASSLVTGRAGSRPGELFF; DNA: TGTGCCAGCAGCTTAGTAACTGGTAGAGCCGGGTCTCGGCCCGGGGAGCTGTTTTTT
J: TRBJ2-7; size: .; D: TRBD2; V: TRBV7-9; length: 12; CDR3: CASSLGGSEQYF; DNA: TGTGCCAGCAGCTTAGGCGGGAGCGAGCAGTACTTC
J: TRBJ2-2; size: .; D: TRBD2; V: TRBV5-1; length: 16; CDR3: CASSLVGGVFTGELFF; DNA: TGCGCCAGCAGCTTGGTGGGAGGGGTGTTCACCGGGGAGCTGTTTTTT
J: TRBJ1-1; size: few; D: .; V: TRBV4-1; length: 14; CDR3: CASSQTNMNTEAFF; DNA: TGCGCCAGCAGCCAAACAAACATGAACACTGAAGCTTTCTTT
J: TRBJ2-5; size: .; D: TRBD2; V: TRBV4-2; length: 17; CDR3: CASSPGTSGGRDETQYF; DNA: TGTGCCAGCAGCCCAGGGACTAGCGGGGGGAGGGACGAGACCCAGTACTTC
J: TRBJ2-7; size: .; D: .; V: TRBV6-5; length: 15; CDR3: CASRRQADPIYEQYF; DNA: TGTGCCAGCCGACGACAGGCCGACCCTATTTACGAGCAGTACTTC
J: TRBJ2-1; size: .; D: .; V: TRBV5-6; length: 14; CDR3: CASSLGWQNNEQFF; DNA: TGTGCCAGCAGCTTGGGGTGGCAGAACAATGAGCAGTTCTTC
J: TRBJ2-7; size: .; D: .; V: TRBV28; length: 15; CDR3: CASSSPRQDLGEQYF; DNA: TGTGCCAGCAGTTCTCCCCGACAGGACCTAGGCGAGCAGTACTTC
J: TRBJ2-1; size: .; D: TRBD1; V: TRBV15; length: 13; CDR3: CATSKRTGAEQFF; DNA: TGTGCCACCAGCAAACGGACAGGGGCTGAGCAGTTCTTC
J: TRBJ2-3; size: .; D: .; V: TRBV19; length: 14; CDR3: CASSIGTSTDTQYF; DNA: TGTGCCAGTAGTATCGGGACTAGCACAGATACGCAGTATTTT
J: TRBJ1-4; size: .; D: .; V: TRBV6-2/TRBV6-3; length: 12; CDR3: CASSTAPGKLFF; DNA: TGTGCCAGCAGTACCGCGCCTGGTAAACTGTTTTTT
J: TRBJ2-3; size: .; D: .; V: TRBV11-2; length: 16; CDR3: CASSSLGALWTDTQYF; DNA: TGTGCCAGCAGCTCGCTAGGGGCCTTATGGACAGATACGCAGTATTTT
J: TRBJ1-3; size: .; D: .; V: TRBV11-2; length: 14; CDR3: CASSLGSSGNTIYF; DNA: TGTGCCAGCAGCTTGGGCAGCTCTGGAAACACCATATATTTT
J: TRBJ2-3; size: once; D: .; V: TRBV15; length: 12; CDR3: CATSRSADTQYF; DNA: TGTGCCACCAGCAGGAGTGCAGATACGCAGTATTTT
J: TRBJ1-5; size: .; D: .; V: TRBV30; length: 14; CDR3: CAWSNGPSNQPQHF; DNA: TGTGCCTGGAGTAATGGGCCTAGCAATCAGCCCCAGCATTTT
J: TRBJ1-2; size: .; D: TRBD1; V: TRBV30; length: 15; CDR3: CAWSPLTGGARGYTF; DNA: TGTGCCTGGAGTCCACTCACAGGGGGCGCGCGCGGCTACACCTTC
J: TRBJ1-3; size: .; D: TRBD1; V: TRBV10-3; length: 15; CDR3: CAISDRGGSGNTIYF; DNA: TGTGCCATCAGCGACAGGGGTGGCTCTGGAAACACCATATATTTT
J: TRBJ1-2; size: .; D: TRBD1; V: TRBV29-1; length: 14; CDR3: CSVLPTQGYYGYTF; DNA: TGCAGCGTCCTACCTACACAGGGGTATTATGGCTACACCTTC
J: TRBJ2-5; size: .; D: TRBD1; V: TRBV19; length: 14; CDR3: CASNKDRSVETQYF; DNA: TGTGCCAGTAACAAGGACAGGTCCGTGGAGACCCAGTACTTC
J: TRBJ1-6; size: .; D: .; V: TRBV7-6; length: 16; CDR3: CASSLATGTYNSPLHF; DNA: TGTGCCAGCAGCTTAGCGACGGGTACCTATAATTCACCCCTCCACTTT
J: TRBJ2-5; size: .; D: TRBD2; V: TRBV28; length: 15; CDR3: CASSWTSGDTETQYF; DNA: TGTGCCAGCAGTTGGACTAGCGGGGACACAGAGACCCAGTACTTC
J: TRBJ2-5; size: .; D: TRBD1; V: TRBV10-3; length: 13; CDR3: CAISVGGEETQYF; DNA: TGTGCCATCAGTGTAGGGGGCGAGGAGACCCAGTACTTC